One sample yielded the 17 T cell receptor beta chains listed below, sequenced in a study of blood T cells in healthy people across ages. The use of a sample-barcoded 5' primer and a J-beta primer mix characterized a second PCR of roughly 6 to 11 cycles. TCRdb ran MiXCR on the 5' RACE reads and lists one entry per CDR3 protein. The table has about 670,000 distinct CDR3 sequences, 52% seen once. Sequenced input: blood. These receptors came from a woman older than 75 in good health.

The chain links TRBV20-1 to TRBJ2-3; D perhaps matches TRBD2 (6 bases). Trimming took off 3 bases at V and 0 bases at J, with 10 bases between the two ends. This CDR3 has 14 residues. Germline values: CDR1 DFQATT, CDR2 SNEGSKA (reference sequence). The chain's CDR3 is CSASGSTSTDTQYF. The CDR3 DNA follows: TGCAGTGCTAGCGGGAGCACTAGCACAGATACGCAGTATTTT.

The V gene is TRBV10-3, the J gene TRBJ2-7; 7 bases map to TRBD1. The ends lost 0 bases at V and 3 bases at J; junction bases unmatched: 11. CDR1 and CDR2 (germline): ENHRY, SYGVKD. CDR3 length equals 17 residues. CDR3 coding DNA: TGTGCCATCAGTGAGTCCCCTCGGGACAGTTATAACTACGAGCAGTACTTC. Protein sequence: CAISESPRDSYNYEQYF.

In nucleotides, the CDR3 is TGTGCCAGCAGTGCCGACCCGGGACTATCACTCGAGCAGTACTTC. Residues: CASSADPGLSLEQYF. The chain carries TRBV25-1 and TRBJ2-5, with 7 bases fitting TRBD2. Judging by the DNA end, TRBJ2-7 fits better; the J call may be wrong. Germline values: CDR1 MGHDK, CDR2 SYGVNS. The CDR3 length is 15 residues.

This clonotype has ten or more counts. J is TRBJ1-5 and V is TRBV19; 7 nucleotides match TRBD1. This CDR3 is built from 14 residues. Germline-derived CDR1 and CDR2 are LNHDA and SQIVND (reference sequence). V lost 5 bases and J lost 7; bases outside the gene matches: 8. This CDR3 reads CASSPEQGIQPQHF. CDR3 DNA sequence: TGTGCCAGTAGTCCCGAACAGGGGATCCAGCCCCAGCATTTT.

This clonotype was found a few times. This chain connects TRBV6-6 to TRBJ1-2; a weak D match, TRBD1 (5 bases). The CDR3 spans 13 residues. Germline lookup yields CDR1 MNHNY and CDR2 SVGAGI (reference sequence). Deletions cut 5 bases from V and 8 bases from J, with 15 bases between. CDR3 residues: CASSDGEKGGYTF. CDR3 bases: TGTGCCAGCAGTGACGGAGAGAAGGGGGGCTACACCTTC.

In regard to this clonotype: A much larger clone differs by one base, so this may be a read error. The chain employs TRBV5-1 and TRBJ2-1; 7 bases agree with TRBD2. Looked up from germline, CDR1 is SGHRS and CDR2 is YFSETQ. The CDR3 totals 16 residues. The CDR3 protein is CASSLAGTISYNGQFF. The CDR3 DNA reads as TGCGCCAGCAGCTTGGCCGGGACTATCTCCTACAATGGGCAGTTCTTC.

In regard to this clonotype: This may be a read error, as it is one base from a much larger clone. This chain uses TRBV7-3 with TRBJ2-5; TRBD2 might be the D (6 bases). The length of the CDR3 is 14 residues. Trimming removed 4 bases from V and 11 bases from J, with 20 bases in between. The V gene's germline CDR1 is SGHTA and CDR2 FQGTGA. In DNA form, the CDR3 reads TGTGCCAGCAGCTACCTAGGACTATCCAATGAGCAGTACTTC. It codes for CASSYLGLSNEQYF.

In this sample, this clonotype turned up many times. The chain carries TRBV27 and TRBJ2-1; TRBD2 matches 13 bases. This CDR3 region has 17 residues. CDR1 MNHEY and CDR2 SMNVEV come from the germline V gene (reference sequence). J gave up 4 bases and V 0 bases, and 3 bases lay outside the gene matches. The CDR3 sequence: CASSLSTSGGLYNEQFF. As DNA, the CDR3 is TGTGCCAGCAGTTTATCGACTAGCGGGGGGTTATACAATGAGCAGTTCTTC.

This clonotype was counted many times. The chain joins TRBV12-3 or TRBV12-4 to TRBJ2-7, with D possibly matching TRBD2 (6 bases). Trimming shortened V by 2 bases and J by 5 bases, and 10 bases separated the two germline ends. The CDR3 totals 13 residues. CDR3 region: CASSLYGGHEQYF. The CDR3 coding sequence is TGTGCCAGCAGTTTATACGGGGGACACGAGCAGTACTTC.

The V call is TRBV15, the J call TRBJ2-1; 8 bases fit TRBD1. V lost 4 bases to trimming and J lost 4 bases; unmatched junction nucleotides: 3. The CDR3 loop spans 14 amino acids. Germline V gene sequence: CDR1 LNHNV, CDR2 YYDKDF (reference sequence). The CDR3 loop reads CATSKGQGYNEQFF. In DNA, the CDR3 is TGTGCCACCAGCAAAGGACAGGGATACAATGAGCAGTTCTTC.

This clonotype appeared many times. J is TRBJ2-7 and V is TRBV2; D is perhaps TRBD2 (5 bases). V lost 4 bases to trimming and J lost 7 bases, with 11 bases between them. Looked up from germline, CDR1 is SNHLY and CDR2 is FYNNEI. There are 12 residues in the CDR3. CDR3 sequence (DNA): TGTGCCAGCAGTGTTACGACGGGGGAGCAGTACTTC. Translated, it gives CASSVTTGEQYF.

The chain combines TRBV11-2 with TRBJ2-1; 8 nucleotides align to TRBD2. The germline V gene encodes CDR1 SGHAT and CDR2 FQNNGV. Unmatched junction bases numbered 13, after V lost 3 bases and J lost 12 bases. CDR3 size: 15 residues. CDR3 amino acids: CASSFGLAGGTGQFF. The CDR3 DNA follows: TGTGCCAGCAGCTTCGGACTCGCGGGAGGTACGGGGCAGTTCTTC.

This clonotype was detected once. The V call is TRBV12-3 or TRBV12-4, the J call TRBJ1-5; D unclear. With 5 bases removed from V and 1 base from J, the gap between germline ends came to 9 bases. The CDR3 is 14 amino acids. Here the CDR3 reads CASSREESNQPQHF. CDR3 sequence (DNA): TGTGCCAGCAGTCGGGAAGAGAGCAATCAGCCCCAGCATTTT.

The sample holds many counts of this clonotype. This sequence joins TRBV29-1 and TRBJ2-3; the match to TRBD2 covers 10 bases. There are 18 residues in the CDR3. Germline CDR1 is SQVTM and CDR2 is ANQGSEA. V was clipped by 5 bases and J by 3 bases; unmatched bases: 17. The CDR3 coding sequence is TGCAGCGTTTACCTTTTAGCGGGGGGTCCGGGGTATACAGATACGCAGTATTTT. Amino acid sequence: CSVYLLAGGPGYTDTQYF.

This clonotype was counted many times. This rearrangement joins TRBV29-1 to TRBJ2-1; the D is unclear. Trimming took off 1 base at V and 0 bases at J, with 10 bases between the two ends. This CDR3 is 15 amino acids long. CDR1 is SQVTM, CDR2 ANQGSEA, per germline. CDR3 DNA sequence: TGCAGCGTTGAAGGGGAACAGAGCTCCTACAATGAGCAGTTCTTC. It is translated as CSVEGEQSSYNEQFF.

CDR3 sequence: CASSLNPPVREGFNEQFF. As DNA, the CDR3 is TGTGCCAGCAGCTTAAACCCACCTGTGCGGGAGGGTTTCAATGAGCAGTTCTTC. V and J are TRBV7-3 and TRBJ2-1; TRBD2 agrees at 9 bases. The trim removed 1 base at V and 6 bases at J, leaving 13 bases unmatched. Germline V CDR1 and CDR2: SGHTA, FQGTGA. The CDR3 loop spans 18 amino acids.

V usage is TRBV3-1 and J usage is TRBJ1-2; 7 bases map to TRBD1. Trimming cost V 4 bases and J 8 bases; bases outside gene matches: 10. CDR3 length: 14 residues. In germline, CDR1 is LGHDT, CDR2 YNNKEL (reference sequence). This CDR3 is CASSRNTGAQGYTF. In DNA form, the CDR3 reads TGTGCCAGCAGCCGAAATACAGGGGCGCAAGGCTACACCTTC.